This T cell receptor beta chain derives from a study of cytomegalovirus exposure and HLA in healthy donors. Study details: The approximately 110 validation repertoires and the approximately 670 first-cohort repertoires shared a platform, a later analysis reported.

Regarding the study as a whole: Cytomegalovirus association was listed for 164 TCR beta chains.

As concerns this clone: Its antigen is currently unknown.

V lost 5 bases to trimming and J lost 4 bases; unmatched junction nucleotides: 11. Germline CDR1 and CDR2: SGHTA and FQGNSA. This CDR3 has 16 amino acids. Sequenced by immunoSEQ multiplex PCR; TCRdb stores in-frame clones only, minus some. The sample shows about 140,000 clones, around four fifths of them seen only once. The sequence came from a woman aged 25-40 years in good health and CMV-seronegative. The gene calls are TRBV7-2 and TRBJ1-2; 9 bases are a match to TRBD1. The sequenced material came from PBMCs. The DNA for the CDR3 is TGTGCCAGCAGCACGAGTCTACAGGGGGCGGGCTATGGCTACACCTTC. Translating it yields CASSTSLQGAGYGYTF.